The 23 T cell receptor beta chains below were found in one sample sequenced in a study of PD-1 blockade in classical Hodgkin lymphoma. Profiling relied on immunoSEQ multiplex PCR, and the TCRdb table lists in-frame clones only, not all of them. Of 110,000 or so clones listed, roughly nine tenths were seen once; the top ten hold around 20%. Time point noted: cycle 4 day 1 (C4D1), after 5 to 7 weeks of nivolumab. Brentuximab vedotin exposure varied, and every patient relapsed after autologous stem cell transplantation. The sequencing here drew on peripheral blood mononuclear cells (PBMCs), taken before the fourth cycle of nivolumab. Receptors originate from a human donor with classical Hodgkin lymphoma.

The chain couples TRBV6-6 to TRBJ2-7, with 7 bases matching TRBD1. This CDR3 comprises 15 residues. The germline V gene has CDR1 MNHNY and CDR2 SVGAGI (reference sequence). After removal of 2 bases from V and 0 bases from J, the junction contained 4 bases not matched to a gene. DNA for the CDR3: TGTGCCAGCAGTTACCCGGGACAGCGCTCCTACGAGCAGTACTTC. Translating it yields CASSYPGQRSYEQYF.

This clone has just one count. The chain links TRBV19 to TRBJ1-4; a possible D gene is TRBD1 (5 bases). V dropped 9 bases and J dropped 8 bases, with 22 bases sitting between them. Germline V gene lookup returns CDR1 LNHDA and CDR2 SQIVND (reference sequence). The CDR3 contains 15 residues. The CDR3 sequence: CASRDTAWAAEKLFF. The CDR3 DNA reads as TGTGCCAGCAGGGATACGGCGTGGGCGGCCGAAAAACTGTTTTTT.

Here the CDR3 reads CASSFPRPADTEAFF. As DNA, the CDR3 is TGTGCCAGCAGCTTTCCCCGACCTGCGGACACTGAAGCTTTCTTT. V usage is TRBV7-9 and J usage is TRBJ1-1; D is uncertain. The V end lost 3 bases, the J end lost 3 bases, and 14 bases lay between the germline ends. The CDR3 sequence is 15 residues long. Germline V lookup: CDR1 SEHNR, CDR2 FQNEAQ (reference sequence).

The rearrangement joins TRBV19 to TRBJ1-2; D perhaps matches TRBD1 (6 bases). V was pared by 3 bases and J by 9 bases, with 20 bases between. In germline, CDR1 is LNHDA, CDR2 SQIVND (reference sequence). This CDR3 region has 15 residues. The DNA for the CDR3 is TGTGCCAGTAGTATGCCCGCGCGACAGGCCGTTAGCTACACCTTC. Protein: CASSMPARQAVSYTF.

The chain employs TRBV6-6 and TRBJ2-7; D may be TRBD1 (7 bases). Germline lookup yields CDR1 MNHNY and CDR2 SVGAGI (reference sequence). This CDR3 spans 14 amino acids. V was trimmed by 7 bases and J by 4 bases, leaving 17 bases between them. DNA for the CDR3: TGTGCCAGCACCGACCAGGGGGGTTCTTACGAGCAGTACTTC. Protein product: CASTDQGGSYEQYF.

This rearrangement joins TRBV11-3 to TRBJ2-6; D gene ambiguous. CDR3 length equals 15 residues. CDR1 SGHNT and CDR2 YENEEA come from the germline V gene. Trimming removed 5 bases at V and 2 bases at J, with 10 bases between. Here the CDR3 reads CASSPRGPGANVLTF. CDR3 sequence (DNA): TGTGCCAGCAGCCCCCGCGGACCTGGGGCCAACGTCCTGACTTTC.

A word on this clone: One end of the junction varies from germline; a read error may be responsible. V is TRBV6-1 and J is TRBJ2-5, with no clear D. Germline CDR1 MNHNS, CDR2 SASEGT. This CDR3 contains 10 residues. Written as DNA, the CDR3 is TGTGCCAGCAGAGAAGAGACCCAGTACTTC. Its protein is CASREETQYF.

This sequence joins TRBV6-6 and TRBJ2-1; TRBD2 matches 8 bases. The V gene end was trimmed by 5 bases and the J gene end by 5 bases; junction bases not matched to a gene: 5. The CDR3 is 14 amino acids. Germline loops: CDR1 MNHNY, CDR2 SVGAGI (reference sequence). CDR3 sequence reads: CASSPGGWDNEQFF. CDR3 DNA: TGTGCCAGCAGTCCGGGAGGGTGGGACAATGAGCAGTTCTTC.

The rearrangement links TRBV5-1 to TRBJ1-4; D call uncertain. The CDR3 spans 15 residues. Germline V gene sequence: CDR1 SGHRS, CDR2 YFSETQ. The germline V and J ends were trimmed by 0 bases and 6 bases, with 12 bases remaining between them. Here the CDR3 reads CASSLGGIGDEKLFF. The CDR3 region has the DNA TGCGCCAGCAGCTTGGGAGGTATTGGCGATGAAAAACTGTTTTTT.

The genes are TRBV7-8 and TRBJ2-5; D gene uncertain. Germline values: CDR1 SGHVS, CDR2 FQNEAQ. Between the trimmed V and J ends, which lost 1 base and 5 bases, there was a span of 14 bases. The CDR3 is 15 amino acids. CDR3: CASSLGGVQRETQYF. Written as DNA, the CDR3 is TGTGCCAGCAGCTTAGGCGGTGTACAACGGGAGACCCAGTACTTC.

This clone showed up just once. The chain links TRBV2 to TRBJ2-7; 10 bases are a match to TRBD2. The V and J ends lost 6 bases and 1 base, in that order; junction bases with no gene match: 9. CDR3 length equals 16 residues. Germline-derived CDR1 and CDR2 are SNHLY and FYNNEI. The CDR3 sequence: CASRGGRSGRSYEQYF. For the CDR3, the DNA is TGTGCCAGCAGGGGGGGGCGTAGCGGGAGGTCCTACGAGCAGTACTTC.

This clone came up once. V and J are TRBV19 and TRBJ2-1; D not resolved. This CDR3 comprises 14 residues. Trimming took off 0 bases at V and 7 bases at J, with 10 bases between the two ends. From germline, CDR1 is LNHDA and CDR2 SQIVND (reference sequence). The CDR3: CASSIDQSVNEQFF. The CDR3 bases are TGTGCCAGTAGTATAGATCAATCAGTTAATGAGCAGTTCTTC.

This clone was counted a single time. The rearrangement uses TRBV15 and TRBJ1-1; D uncertain. Per the germline V gene, CDR1 is LNHNV and CDR2 is YYDKDF (reference sequence). V lost 3 bases to trimming and J lost 1 base, with 6 bases between them. This CDR3 comprises 13 residues. CDR3 region: CATSSGSNTEAFF. The CDR3 bases are TGTGCCACCAGCAGTGGTTCGAACACTGAAGCTTTCTTT.

This rearrangement joins TRBV5-8 to TRBJ1-1; D call uncertain. Germline CDR1 and CDR2: SGHTS and YDEGEE. This CDR3 has 14 amino acids. Trimming cost V 0 bases and J 2 bases, with 8 bases left between them. CDR3 in amino acids: CASSLVGGNTEAFF. DNA for the CDR3: TGTGCCAGCAGCTTGGTAGGCGGAAACACTGAAGCTTTCTTT.

This clone has only one observation. V and J are TRBV9 and TRBJ1-1; D unresolved. The CDR3 is 14 residues long. The ends were cut back, 3 bases at V and 5 bases at J, with 14 bases in the middle. Germline CDR1 SGDLS, CDR2 YYNGEE. The CDR3 nucleotides are TGTGCCAGCAGCGGAAACCTCGGAGGGACTGAAGCTTTCTTT. It yields the protein CASSGNLGGTEAFF.

This chain uses TRBV7-2 with TRBJ2-1, with D unclear. V was cut by 8 bases and J by 9 bases, with 8 bases left in between. Germline V lookup: CDR1 SGHTA, CDR2 FQGNSA. This CDR3 contains 10 residues. The CDR3 coding sequence is TGTGCCAGCGGCAATGGTGAGCAGTTCTTC. Its translation is CASGNGEQFF.

The chain combines TRBV4-1 with TRBJ2-5; no clear D. CDR3 length: 15 amino acids. The V gene lost 0 bases and the J gene lost 10 bases, with 18 bases spanning the gap. Germline CDR1 MGHRA, CDR2 YSYEKL. The CDR3 sequence is CASSQDYGPGGDQYF. For the CDR3, the DNA is TGCGCCAGCAGCCAAGATTATGGGCCGGGTGGAGACCAGTACTTC.

J is TRBJ1-2 and V is TRBV29-1, with D perhaps TRBD1 (5 bases). The CDR3 is 14 residues long. Germline CDR1 SQVTM, CDR2 ANQGSEA. The V end lost 3 bases, the J end lost 4 bases, and 15 bases lay between the germline ends. In nucleotides, the CDR3 is TGCAGCGTTGATAAAGGGGTTGATGGCTATGGCTACACCTTC. Translating gives CSVDKGVDGYGYTF.

This clone was found a few times. V gene TRBV7-2 combines with J gene TRBJ1-2; D gene uncertain. The CDR3 is 14 residues long. Trimming took 5 bases from V and 5 from J, leaving 15 bases between them. From germline, CDR1 is SGHTA and CDR2 FQGNSA. CDR3 region: CASSPGPAGYGYTF. The CDR3 nucleotides read TGTGCCAGCAGCCCTGGACCGGCGGGGTATGGCTACACCTTC.

The chain links TRBV5-1 to TRBJ2-7, with 7 bases that match TRBD2. CDR1 and CDR2 from the germline V gene are SGHRS and YFSETQ. This CDR3 has 14 amino acids. V lost 4 bases, J lost 2 bases, and 6 bases stayed unmatched. This CDR3 reads CASSANGRPYEQYF. DNA of the CDR3: TGCGCCAGCAGCGCCAACGGGAGGCCCTACGAGCAGTACTTC. The variable domain in full, with the rest retrieved from reference TRBV5-1 and TRBJ2-7, is KAGVTQTPRYLIKTRGQQVTLSCSPISGHRSVSWYQQTPGQGLQFLFEYFSETQRNKGNFPGRFSGRQFSNSRSEMNVSTLELGDSALYLCASSANGRPYEQYFGPGTRLTVT.

CDR3 nucleotides: TGTGCCAGCAGCTTAGGAGAACCGGATGAAGCTTTCTTT. It yields the protein CASSLGEPDEAFF. The chain carries TRBV7-9 and TRBJ1-1, with D unresolved. This CDR3 comprises 13 residues. V was cut by 1 base and J by 7 bases, with 10 bases left in between. Germline V gene lookup returns CDR1 SEHNR and CDR2 FQNEAQ (reference sequence).

The rearrangement uses TRBV29-1 and TRBJ1-5, with D unresolved. Germline V gives CDR1 SQVTM, CDR2 ANQGSEA. Trimming left V 0 bases short and J 1 base short, with 4 bases between. CDR3 size: 13 residues. CDR3 residues: CSVEENSNQPQHF. The CDR3 DNA is TGCAGCGTTGAAGAAAACAGCAATCAGCCCCAGCATTTT.

Only one count was recorded for this clone. V usage is TRBV6-1 and J usage is TRBJ2-1; D gene unclear. The CDR3 runs 16 residues. Germline CDR1 MNHNS, CDR2 SASEGT. Trimming removed 2 bases at V and 7 bases at J, with 18 bases between. This CDR3 is CASSEFRVPPANEQFF. The CDR3 DNA is TGTGCCAGCAGTGAATTTCGGGTTCCACCCGCTAATGAGCAGTTCTTC.